These T cell receptor beta chains were read from a single sample in a study of CXCR3-negative and CXCR3-positive naive CD8 T cells. TCRdb re-called the 5' RACE reads and shows each CDR3 protein once, DNA omitted. Recorded for this sample: about 63,000 distinct CDR3 sequences. Sequenced material: naive CXCR3+ CD8+ T cells from blood. These TCRs come from a human donor in good health. Some clones in this sample may be carry-over from other donors' samples. Each CDR3 is given with its conserved first and last residue. For some rows the clone size is stated as once, few or many, or as a class when expanded; others skip it.

J gene: TRBJ2-2
clone size: -
V gene: TRBV29-1
CDR3 protein: CSVPIPLTGELFF

J gene: TRBJ2-6
clone size: -
V gene: TRBV27
CDR3 protein: CASSLRGGSGANVLTF

J gene: TRBJ2-3
clone size: -
V gene: TRBV23-1
CDR3 protein: CASSERGGGTDTQYF

J gene: TRBJ2-7
clone size: -
V gene: TRBV20-1
CDR3 protein: CSAQWDRGLSYEQYF

J gene: TRBJ2-1
clone size: -
V gene: TRBV3-1
CDR3 protein: CASSQEAGTSPSGEQFF

J gene: TRBJ2-1
clone size: -
V gene: TRBV29-1
CDR3 protein: CSVRDLQVHEQFF

J gene: TRBJ2-7
clone size: -
V gene: TRBV5-6
CDR3 protein: CASSTDRGTSVSYEQYF

J gene: TRBJ2-1
clone size: -
V gene: TRBV7-9
CDR3 protein: CASSSLGYNEQFF

J gene: TRBJ1-4
clone size: -
V gene: TRBV29-1
CDR3 protein: CSVRQGLREKLFF

J gene: TRBJ2-3
clone size: -
V gene: TRBV20-1
CDR3 protein: CSAPHEGFSTDTQYF

J gene: TRBJ2-5
clone size: -
V gene: TRBV20-1
CDR3 protein: CSARDRTSRETQYF

J gene: TRBJ1-1
clone size: -
V gene: TRBV19
CDR3 protein: CASSTQGLSGSRTEAFF

J gene: TRBJ2-1
clone size: -
V gene: TRBV3-1
CDR3 protein: CASSQPGLAGDNEQFF

J gene: TRBJ1-1
clone size: -
V gene: TRBV28
CDR3 protein: CASSPHLKLLNTEAFF

J gene: TRBJ2-2
clone size: -
V gene: TRBV7-2
CDR3 protein: CASSSPLAGANTGELFF

J gene: TRBJ2-4
clone size: -
V gene: TRBV5-6
CDR3 protein: CASSPKTGTTLAKNIQYF

J gene: TRBJ2-3
clone size: -
V gene: TRBV13
CDR3 protein: CASSHGLAGNTDTQYF

J gene: TRBJ1-1
clone size: -
V gene: TRBV18
CDR3 protein: CASSPDMQGAEAFF

J gene: TRBJ2-4
clone size: -
V gene: TRBV6-2/TRBV6-3
CDR3 protein: CASQIGTAGVLAKNIQYF

J gene: TRBJ2-3
clone size: -
V gene: TRBV7-3
CDR3 protein: CASSQTGTPSDTQYF

J gene: TRBJ2-1
clone size: -
V gene: TRBV29-1
CDR3 protein: CSVEVSVRAYNEQFF

J gene: TRBJ2-1
clone size: -
V gene: TRBV13
CDR3 protein: CASSLGGWSYNEQFF

J gene: TRBJ2-7
clone size: -
V gene: TRBV6-2/TRBV6-3
CDR3 protein: CASSPRLGLAGGPYEQYF

J gene: TRBJ2-3
clone size: -
V gene: TRBV19
CDR3 protein: CASSIESPPTDTQYF

J gene: TRBJ2-3
clone size: medium-sized
V gene: TRBV20-1
CDR3 protein: CSARPPATDTQYF

J gene: TRBJ2-1
clone size: -
V gene: TRBV29-1
CDR3 protein: CSVEVAGGPGEQFF

J gene: TRBJ2-5
clone size: -
V gene: TRBV5-6
CDR3 protein: CASSLSQEAQYF

J gene: TRBJ1-1
clone size: medium-sized
V gene: TRBV20-1
CDR3 protein: CSAFPTDMNTEAFF

J gene: TRBJ2-4
clone size: -
V gene: TRBV29-1
CDR3 protein: CSVVGDENIQYF

J gene: TRBJ2-7
clone size: -
V gene: TRBV28
CDR3 protein: CASSRRQFYERYF

J gene: TRBJ2-4
clone size: -
V gene: TRBV5-1
CDR3 protein: CASSLGDSPNIQYF

J gene: TRBJ2-7
clone size: -
V gene: TRBV29-1
CDR3 protein: CSVFRTDSYEQYF

J gene: TRBJ1-6
clone size: -
V gene: TRBV6-5
CDR3 protein: CASSAFGSSYNSPLHF

J gene: TRBJ2-7
clone size: -
V gene: TRBV7-2
CDR3 protein: CASSLIPSSYEQYF

J gene: TRBJ2-5
clone size: -
V gene: TRBV12-3/TRBV12-4
CDR3 protein: CASWRRGFPEETQYF

J gene: TRBJ2-5
clone size: -
V gene: TRBV12-3/TRBV12-4
CDR3 protein: CASSPGQLQETQYF

J gene: TRBJ1-1
clone size: -
V gene: TRBV6-2/TRBV6-3
CDR3 protein: CASSTPGSEAFF

J gene: TRBJ1-4
clone size: -
V gene: TRBV20-1
CDR3 protein: CSAYITGGITNEKLFF

J gene: TRBJ2-5
clone size: -
V gene: TRBV9
CDR3 protein: CASSPGYGQETQYF

J gene: TRBJ2-7
clone size: -
V gene: TRBV7-6
CDR3 protein: CASSLGHGLSYEQYF

J gene: TRBJ1-1
clone size: -
V gene: TRBV29-1
CDR3 protein: CSVEDKNTEAFF

J gene: TRBJ2-5
clone size: -
V gene: TRBV28
CDR3 protein: CASSSLGDVTQETQYF

J gene: TRBJ2-3
clone size: -
V gene: TRBV4-2
CDR3 protein: CASSRAEAGEDTQYF